This TCR beta chain emerged from a study of T cells in localized non-small cell lung cancer. Trimming cost V 1 base and J 0 bases; bases outside gene matches: 4. CDR1 is LGHNA and CDR2 is YNFKEQ in the germline V gene. CDR3 length: 18 amino acids. TCRdb's copy holds only in-frame clones and misses some; the assay was immunoSEQ multiplex PCR. The data contain 65,000 or so clones, roughly 81% of them singletons. Sample: PBMCs, taken before any cancer treatment. This rearrangement joins TRBV4-2 to TRBJ2-2; 11 bases are shared with TRBD2. This TCR derives from a man aged 35 to 69 with stage II lung adenocarcinoma. CDR3 residues: CASSQGASGGSNTGELFF. DNA for the CDR3: TGTGCCAGCAGCCAAGGGGCTAGCGGGGGGTCGAACACCGGGGAGCTGTTTTTT.